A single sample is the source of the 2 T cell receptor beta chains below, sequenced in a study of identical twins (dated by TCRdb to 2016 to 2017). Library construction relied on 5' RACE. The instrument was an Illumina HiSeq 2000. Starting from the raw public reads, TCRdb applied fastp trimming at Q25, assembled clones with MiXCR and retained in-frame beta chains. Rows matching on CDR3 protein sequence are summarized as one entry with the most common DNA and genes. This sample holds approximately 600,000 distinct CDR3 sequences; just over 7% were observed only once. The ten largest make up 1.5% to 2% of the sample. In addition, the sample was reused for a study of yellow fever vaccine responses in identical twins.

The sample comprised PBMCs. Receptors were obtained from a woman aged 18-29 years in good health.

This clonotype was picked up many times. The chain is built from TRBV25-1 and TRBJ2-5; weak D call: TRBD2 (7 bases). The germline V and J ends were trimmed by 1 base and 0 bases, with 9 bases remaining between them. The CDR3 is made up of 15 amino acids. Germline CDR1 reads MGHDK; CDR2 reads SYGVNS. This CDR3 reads CASSEWEGDQETQYF. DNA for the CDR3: TGTGCCAGCAGTGAATGGGAGGGGGACCAAGAGACCCAGTACTTC.

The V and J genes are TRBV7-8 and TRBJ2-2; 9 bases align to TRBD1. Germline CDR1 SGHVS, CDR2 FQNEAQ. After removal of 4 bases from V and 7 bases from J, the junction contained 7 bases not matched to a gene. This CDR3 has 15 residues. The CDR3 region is CASSSGQGTDGELFF. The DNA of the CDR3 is TGTGCCAGCAGCTCTGGACAGGGGACGGACGGGGAGCTGTTTTTT.